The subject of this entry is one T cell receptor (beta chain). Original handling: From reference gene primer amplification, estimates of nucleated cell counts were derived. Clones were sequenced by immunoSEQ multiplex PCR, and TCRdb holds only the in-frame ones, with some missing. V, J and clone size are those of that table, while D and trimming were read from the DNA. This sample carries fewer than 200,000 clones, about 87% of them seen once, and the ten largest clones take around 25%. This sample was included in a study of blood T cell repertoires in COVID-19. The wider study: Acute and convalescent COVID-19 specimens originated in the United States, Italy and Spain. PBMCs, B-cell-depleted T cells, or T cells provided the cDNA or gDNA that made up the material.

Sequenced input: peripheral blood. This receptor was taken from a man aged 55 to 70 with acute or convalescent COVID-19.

The chain's CDR3 is CASSPGPGSTEAFF. DNA for the CDR3: TGTGCCAGCAGTCCCGGGCCCGGGAGCACTGAAGCTTTCTTT. V is TRBV6-6 and J is TRBJ1-1; no reliable D call. The germline CDR1 and CDR2 sequences are MNHNY and SVGAGI (reference sequence). The CDR3 spans 14 residues. Deletions cut 5 bases from V and 4 bases from J, with 14 bases between.